Sequencing of this T cell receptor (beta chain) was carried out in a study of shared clonotypes between healthy human individuals. General study results and limits: Sequencing depth was a factor that was expected to affect clonotype sharing among donors. The authors sampled blood alone, and tissue repertoires likely differ.

Trimming removed 2 bases at V and 2 bases at J, with 6 bases between. The CDR3 extends over 14 amino acids. Germline V gene lookup returns CDR1 MNHEY and CDR2 SMNVEV (reference sequence). CD8 cells classed as naive were CD45RO-negative and positively selected for CCR7, excluding terminally differentiated effector memory CD45RA+ cells. Participating donors were healthy, HIV-negative adults free of recent acute infections or vaccinations. As for this clone: The target antigen is unknown. The same CDR3 can be traced to other DNA sequences in this sample.

This table comes from immunoSEQ multiplex PCR, and its TCRdb copy is limited to in-frame clones, with some not included. This sample yields about 2 million clones, of which roughly 94% are seen a single time; roughly 1.2% belongs to the top ten. The sequence derives from a man between 18 and 35 years old in good health. V and J are TRBV27 and TRBJ1-4, with unresolved D. Sequencing was performed on naive CD8+ T cells sorted from blood. CDR3 coding DNA: TGTGCCAGCAGTTTAACGGGGACTAATGAAAAACTGTTTTTT. Residues: CASSLTGTNEKLFF.